This T cell receptor beta chain came from a study of tissue T cells after allogeneic stem cell transplantation. Findings and limits, study-wide: Anatomically similar tissues had similar TCR repertoires within each patient. Limitations included a small, clinically heterogeneous cohort and limited sampling depth.

CDR1 is NNHNN and CDR2 is SYGAGS in the germline V gene (reference sequence). The length of the CDR3 is 15 residues. CDR3 sequences, V/J genes, frequencies and template counts came from survey-depth TCRbeta sequencing. Profiling relied on immunoSEQ multiplex PCR, and the TCRdb table lists in-frame clones only, not all of them. The data contain 15,000 to 20,000 clones, about three quarters of them singletons. This clone was observed a single time. No antigen is known for it. At one end, the junction sequence differs from germline, possibly due to a read error. Gene names and germline refer to mouse. The CDR3 extends 1 residue past the end of the read, so its final part is completed from the germline J gene.

The clonotype comes from a female BALB/c mouse in good health. This line is of MHC haplotype H2-d. The sample comprised spleen. The chain recombines TRBV13-2 with TRBJ1-4, with D perhaps TRBD1 (6 bases). The CDR3 is CASSDTLDRPERLFF. The CDR3 bases that were read are TGTGCCAGCAGTGATACCCTGGACAGACCCGAAAGATTATTT.